The source of this T cell receptor (beta chain) is a study of tumor-infiltrating lymphocytes in primary liver carcinoma. It was from approximately 20-30 mg of unsorted bulk tissue that RNA and DNA were co-extracted. As to this clonotype: A junction boundary mismatches the germline segment, possibly from a read error.

Constant-region priming of 500 ng total RNA yielded TCR beta cDNA. Slightly modified ARM-PCR, run as three nested multiplex PCR rounds, produced the TCR beta libraries. Both of the initial two PCR rounds ran for around 9 cycles and employed TRBV1-TRBV30 forward primers alongside a C-beta reverse primer. MiXCR, run by TCRdb on the multiplex PCR reads, gives a single entry per CDR3 protein. The table has roughly 80,000 distinct CDR3 sequences, 70% to 75% seen once. The CDR3 extends over 14 amino acids. Germline V gene data show CDR1 as SQVTM and CDR2 as ANQGSEA. Sequencing was performed on liver tumor tissue from sampling region 4. As for subset: tumor region T4, right-lateral pole. V usage is TRBV29-1 and J usage is TRBJ2-2; the D gene is possibly TRBD1 (6 bases). This TCR came from an older woman with primary liver carcinoma and hepatitis B virus infection. CDR3 protein: CSATGFLNIGELSF. The CDR3 DNA sequence: TGCAGCGCAACAGGGTTTCTGAACATCGGGGAGCTGTCTTTT.